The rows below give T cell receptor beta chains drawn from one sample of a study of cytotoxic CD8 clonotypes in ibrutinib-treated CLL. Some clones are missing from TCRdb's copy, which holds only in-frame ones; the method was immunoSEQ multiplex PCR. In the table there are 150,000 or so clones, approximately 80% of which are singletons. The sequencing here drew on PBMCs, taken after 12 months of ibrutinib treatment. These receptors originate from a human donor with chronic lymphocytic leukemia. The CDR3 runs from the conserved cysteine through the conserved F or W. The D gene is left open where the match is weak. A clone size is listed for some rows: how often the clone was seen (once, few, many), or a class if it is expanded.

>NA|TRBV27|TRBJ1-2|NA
TGTGCCAGCAGTTTGGTCGGGCGTACTAACTATGGCTACACCTTC
CASSLVGRTNYGYTF
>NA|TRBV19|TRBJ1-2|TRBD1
TGTGCCAGTAGTTTATCCGGGACAGGGGCCGCTCGGGGCTACACCTTC
CASSLSGTGAARGYTF
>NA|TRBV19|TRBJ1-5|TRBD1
TGTGCCAGTACCGACCTAACAGGGGGCGTACAGCCCCAGCATTTT
CASTDLTGGVQPQHF
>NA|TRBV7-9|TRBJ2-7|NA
TGTGCCAGCAGCCGTGGACAGATCTACGAGCAGTACTTC
CASSRGQIYEQYF
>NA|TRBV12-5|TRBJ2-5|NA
TGTGCTAGTGGTACTAGGGGTGGCCCGTCGCCGGAGACCCAGTACTTC
CASGTRGGPSPETQYF
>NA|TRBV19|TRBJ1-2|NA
TGTGCCAGTAGTATAGGAAACCCCGGATTGTATGGCTACACCTTC
CASSIGNPGLYGYTF
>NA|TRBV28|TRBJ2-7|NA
TGTGCCGGCGGGTGGGGAAATGGCGCCGAGCAGTACTTC
CAGGWGNGAEQYF
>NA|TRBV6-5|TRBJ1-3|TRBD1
TGTGCCAGCAGTTACTTGACAGGGGGCGGAAACACCATATATTTT
CASSYLTGGGNTIYF
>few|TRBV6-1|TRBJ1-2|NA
TGTGCCAGCAGAATTGGACAGTATTATGGCTACACCTTC
CASRIGQYYGYTF
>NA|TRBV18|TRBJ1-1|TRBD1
TGTGCCAGCTCACCGGGACAGGTTAACACTGAAGCTTTCTTT
CASSPGQVNTEAFF
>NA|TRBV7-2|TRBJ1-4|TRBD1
TGTGCCAGCAGCGTTTCCGGGACAGGGGGAGAAAAACTGTTTTTT
CASSVSGTGGEKLFF
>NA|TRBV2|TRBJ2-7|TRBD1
TGTGCCATCCTGGGACAGGGGTCACTCTACGAGCAGTACTTC
CAILGQGSLYEQYF
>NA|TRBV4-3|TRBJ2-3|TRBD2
TGCGCCAGCAGCCAAGTTTGGGCTAGCGGAGGGGCAGATACGCAGTATTTT
CASSQVWASGGADTQYF
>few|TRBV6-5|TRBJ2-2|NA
TGTGCCAGCATGAGATACGGGGAGCTGTTTTTT
CASMRYGELFF
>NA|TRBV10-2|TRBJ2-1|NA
TGCGCCAGCAGTGATGGCAGGCAGTTCTTC
CASSDGRQFF
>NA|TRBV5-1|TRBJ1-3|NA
TGCGCCAGCAGCTCTAACAGGGACTCTGGAAACACCATATATTTT
CASSSNRDSGNTIYF
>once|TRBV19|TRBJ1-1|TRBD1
TGTGCCAGTAGTAAGCCGGGACAGGGGAACACTGAAGCTTTCTTT
CASSKPGQGNTEAFF
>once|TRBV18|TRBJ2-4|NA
TGTGCCAGCTCACACCGGGAACTAAAAAACATTCAGTACTTC
CASSHRELKNIQYF
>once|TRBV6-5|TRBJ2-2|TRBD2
TGTGCCAGCAGCCGGGAGGGAGGGGAGCTGTTTTTT
CASSREGGELFF
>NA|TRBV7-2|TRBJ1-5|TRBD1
TGTGCCAGCAGTACCGACAGGGGGTTTCAGCCCCAGCATTTT
CASSTDRGFQPQHF
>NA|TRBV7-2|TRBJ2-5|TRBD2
TGTGCCAGCAGCTTAGTGGCAACTAGCGGGAGCAGGGAGACCCAGTACTTC
CASSLVATSGSRETQYF
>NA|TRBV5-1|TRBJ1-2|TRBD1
TGCGCCAGCAGACCCGGGACAGGGGCTTATGGCTACACCTTC
CASRPGTGAYGYTF
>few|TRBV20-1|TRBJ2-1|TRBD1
TGCAGTGCTAGAGCAGACAGGGATCACTTCTTC
CSARADRDHFF
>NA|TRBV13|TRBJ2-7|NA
TGTGCCAGCAGCTTGCCCAGGGGCGAGCAGTACTTC
CASSLPRGEQYF
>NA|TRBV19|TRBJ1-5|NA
TGTGCCAGTAGTATAGATCCAGGGGCTTTGAGCAATCAGCCCCAGCATTTT
CASSIDPGALSNQPQHF
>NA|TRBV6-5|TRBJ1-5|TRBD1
TGTGCCAGCAGTTACTCGACAGGGCAGCCCCAGCATTTT
CASSYSTGQPQHF
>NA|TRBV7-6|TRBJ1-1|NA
TGTGCCAGCAGCCAAGTCGGGGAAATGAACACTGAAGCTTTCTTT
CASSQVGEMNTEAFF
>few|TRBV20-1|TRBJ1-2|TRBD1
TGCAGCCTACAGGGGGTCTATGGCTACACCTTC
CSLQGVYGYTF
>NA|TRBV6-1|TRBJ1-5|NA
TGTGCCAGCAGGGGGAGCAATCAGCCCCAGCATTTT
CASRGSNQPQHF
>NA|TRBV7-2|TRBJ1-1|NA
TGTGCCAGCAGCCAAATCAGGGACACTGAAGCTTTCTTT
CASSQIRDTEAFF
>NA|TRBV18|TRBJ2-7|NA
TGTGCCAGCTCACCGCTCCGGACGGGCGCCTACGAGCAGTACTTC
CASSPLRTGAYEQYF
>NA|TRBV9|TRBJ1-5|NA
TGTGCCAGCAGCAATGGGGATGGGGGACAGCCCCAGCATTTT
CASSNGDGGQPQHF
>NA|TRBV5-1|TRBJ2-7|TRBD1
TGCGCCAGCAGCTTGGTACAGGGGTGGCCCTACGAGCAGTACTTC
CASSLVQGWPYEQYF
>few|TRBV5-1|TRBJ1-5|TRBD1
TGCGCCAGCAGCCCCGACAGGGGAAATCAGCCCCAGCATTTT
CASSPDRGNQPQHF
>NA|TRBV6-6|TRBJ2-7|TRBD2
TGTGCCAGCAGGGAAAGTAGCGGGGGGGCTCGCGAGCAGTACTTC
CASRESSGGAREQYF
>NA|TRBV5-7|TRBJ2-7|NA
TGTGCCAGCAGCCGGCGGGACAGCCTCACAGTTGTGTTCTACGGGCAGTACTTC
CASSRRDSLTVVFYGQYF
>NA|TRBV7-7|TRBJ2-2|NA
TGTGCTAGCAGACCGACAAACACCGGGGAGCTGTTTTTT
CASRPTNTGELFF
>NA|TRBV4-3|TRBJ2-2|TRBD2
TGCGCCAGCAGCCAAGATCTGTCAGCGGGAGGGACCGGGGAGCTGTTTTTT
CASSQDLSAGGTGELFF
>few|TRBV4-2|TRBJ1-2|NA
TGTGCCAGCAGCCACTACGAATACAGTGGTCCCAGGAATGGCTACACCTTC
CASSHYEYSGPRNGYTF
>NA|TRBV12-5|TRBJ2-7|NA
TGTGCTAGTGGTTTGGCGGGACGGCCCCTGTACTTC
CASGLAGRPLYF
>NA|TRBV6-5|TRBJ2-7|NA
TGTGCCAGCAGTTCAGGACTCTACGAGCAGTACTTC
CASSSGLYEQYF
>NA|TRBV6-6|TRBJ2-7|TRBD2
TGTGCCAGCAGTTACTCAAGGTCTAGCGGGGCCTACGAGCAGTACTTC
CASSYSRSSGAYEQYF
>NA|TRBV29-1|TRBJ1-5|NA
TGCAGCGTGTCCGGGGGGTTGAATCAGCCCCAGCATTTT
CSVSGGLNQPQHF
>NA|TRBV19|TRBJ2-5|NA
TGTGCCAGTAGTCTCGAAAAGGGATCTCAGGGGACCCAGTACTTC
CASSLEKGSQGTQYF
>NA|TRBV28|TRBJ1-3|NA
TGTGCCAGCAGCGCCGGGCCCTGGGGAAACACCATATATTTT
CASSAGPWGNTIYF